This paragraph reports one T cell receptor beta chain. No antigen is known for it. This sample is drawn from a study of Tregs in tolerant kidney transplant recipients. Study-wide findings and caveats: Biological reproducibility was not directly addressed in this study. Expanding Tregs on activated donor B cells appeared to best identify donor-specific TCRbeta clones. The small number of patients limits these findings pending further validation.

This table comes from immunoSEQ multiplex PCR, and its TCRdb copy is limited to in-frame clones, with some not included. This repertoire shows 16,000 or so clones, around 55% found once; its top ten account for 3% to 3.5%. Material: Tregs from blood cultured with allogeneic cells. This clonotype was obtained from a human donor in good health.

The CDR3 DNA reads as TGCAGCGCGGACAGTTTTCAAGAGACCCAGTACTTC. It translates to CSADSFQETQYF. This sequence joins TRBV29-1 and TRBJ2-5; tentatively, D is TRBD1 (6 bases). This CDR3 has 12 amino acids. Germline CDR1 and CDR2: SQVTM and ANQGSEA. V lost 7 bases and J 2 bases, leaving 11 bases between the germline ends.